The 14 T cell receptor beta chains given below trace back to one sample, sequenced in a study of regulatory T cells in long-lasting Graves disease. Specified time point: newly diagnosed GD, antithyroid drugs for less than 3 months. Scientists built the TCR library using RNA that was extracted from PBMCs. Arm-PCR of CDR3 regions and iRepertoire HTBI primers were used to build TCR beta libraries. One entry per CDR3 protein, called by TCRdb with MiXCR from the multiplex PCR reads. Of 350,000 to 450,000 distinct CDR3 sequences listed, roughly 12% are singletons. The same sample was also studied in work on T cells in Graves' hyperthyroidism and ophthalmopathy.

The sequences come from peripheral blood mononuclear cells (PBMCs), collected at new diagnosis, from a patient treated with antithyroid drugs. The receptors shown here come from a woman aged 18-29 years with Graves disease.

This clonotype was detected many times. The rearrangement links TRBV5-5 to TRBJ2-7; TRBD1 agrees at 7 bases. The CDR3 spans 14 residues. The germline gives CDR1 SGHKS, CDR2 YYEKEE (reference sequence). V was pared by 0 bases and J by 4 bases, with 4 bases of the junction left unmatched. CDR3 residues: CASSLEGTDYEQYV. Written as DNA, the CDR3 is TGTGCCAGCAGCTTGGAGGGGACAGATTACGAGCAGTACGTC.

The table lists this clonotype with many counts. This sequence joins TRBV9 and TRBJ2-1, with 10 bases fitting TRBD2. V lost 3 bases, J lost 8 bases, and 8 bases stayed unmatched. CDR1 is SGDLS, CDR2 YYNGEE, per germline. The CDR3 totals 15 residues. CDR3 region: CASSAGTSVLDEQFF. As DNA, the CDR3 is TGTGCCAGCAGCGCCGGGACTAGCGTCCTCGATGAGCAGTTCTTC.

This clonotype was seen ten or more times. This rearrangement joins TRBV5-4 to TRBJ1-1, with 7 bases that match TRBD1. CDR1 is SGHNT and CDR2 is YYREEE in the germline V gene (reference sequence). The CDR3 has 15 amino acids. Trimming took 2 bases from V and 0 from J; bases not matched to a gene: 4. The CDR3 DNA is TGTGCCAGCAGCTTTGGGACAGCCATGAACACTGAAGCTTTCTTT. Translation: CASSFGTAMNTEAFF.

In this sample, this clonotype turned up a few times. This clone may be a read error of a much larger clone one base away. The V gene is TRBV20-1, the J gene TRBJ2-7; D ambiguous. Germline V gene lookup returns CDR1 DFQATT and CDR2 SNEGSKA (reference sequence). The CDR3 extends over 11 amino acids. Trimming cost V 0 bases and J 4 bases, with 4 bases left between them. CDR3 region: CSAREAYEQYV. CDR3 sequence (DNA): TGCAGTGCTAGAGAGGCATACGAGCAGTACGTC.

There are many counts of this clonotype. The DNA for the CDR3 is TGTGCCAGCAGCTTATTTGGGGAGCCCCTCTGGGATACGCAGTATTTT. This translates into CASSLFGEPLWDTQYF. The V gene is TRBV7-3, the J gene TRBJ2-3, with D possibly matching TRBD2 (5 bases). This CDR3 comprises 16 residues. Trimming pared 2 bases from V and 6 bases from J, leaving 18 bases between. Germline V gives CDR1 SGHTA, CDR2 FQGTGA.

CDR3 in DNA: TGTGCCAGCCGACCCACAGGGACTAATGAAAAACTGTTTTTT. Protein: CASRPTGTNEKLFF. V gene TRBV6-1 combines with J gene TRBJ1-4; weak D call: TRBD1 (6 bases). V lost 8 bases, J lost 2 bases, and 12 bases lay in between. Germline V CDR1 and CDR2: MNHNS, SASEGT. This CDR3 is 14 amino acids long.

The chain has TRBV6-1 and TRBJ2-3; 8 nucleotides agree with TRBD2. V lost 7 bases, J lost 4 bases, and 7 bases stayed unmatched. Germline loops: CDR1 MNHNS, CDR2 SASEGT. The CDR3 has 14 residues. The CDR3 sequence is CASTAAGVADTQYF. CDR3 sequence (DNA): TGTGCCAGCACCGCAGCGGGAGTCGCAGATACGCAGTATTTT.

This clonotype was seen repeatedly, ten times or more. This rearrangement joins TRBV5-1 to TRBJ2-1, with D uncertain. The CDR3 spans 15 residues. Looked up from germline, CDR1 is SGHRS and CDR2 is YFSETQ. V was trimmed by 2 bases and J by 0 bases, leaving 9 bases between them. CDR3 DNA: TGCGCCAGCAGCTTCGGATTCGCCTCCTACAATGAGCAGTTCTTC. Its protein is CASSFGFASYNEQFF.

This clonotype came up many times. The chain combines TRBV7-3 with TRBJ2-1, with 7 bases lining up with TRBD1. In germline, CDR1 is SGHTA, CDR2 FQGTGA. Trimming at V came to 0 bases and at J to 13 bases, leaving 12 bases not matched to a gene. This CDR3 region has 15 residues. DNA for the CDR3: TGTGCCAGCAGCTTAACTGCGGCCGCACGGGACAGCCAGTTCTTC. It encodes CASSLTAAARDSQFF.

This clonotype was counted ten times or more. The chain uses TRBV30 and TRBJ2-7; 8 bases are shared with TRBD2. Germline lookup yields CDR1 GTSNPN and CDR2 SVGIG (reference sequence). V gave up 4 bases and J gave up 0 bases; unmatched junction bases: 14. The CDR3 is made up of 17 amino acids. CDR3 coding DNA: TGTGCCTGGATTGGCCCCCGAGAGCGGGAGTCCTCCTACGAGCAGTACTTC. Its protein product is CAWIGPRERESSYEQYF. Based on the CDR3 plus reference TRBV30 and TRBJ2-7, the full variable domain is SQTIHQWPATLVQPVGSPLSLECTVEGTSNPNLYWYRQAAGRGLQLLFYSVGIGQISSEVPQNLSASRPQDRQFILSSKKLLLSDSGFYLCAWIGPRERESSYEQYFGPGTRLTVT.

The V and J genes are TRBV24-1 and TRBJ2-6; 9 positions match TRBD1. V was clipped by 2 bases and J by 0 bases; unmatched bases: 4. Germline CDR1 and CDR2: KGHDR and SFDVKD. This CDR3 spans 18 amino acids. The CDR3 DNA is TGTGCCACCAGTGATTCGGGACAGGGTAGCTCTGGGGCCAACGTCCTGACTTTC. It encodes CATSDSGQGSSGANVLTF.

This clonotype showed up many times. V is TRBV20-1 and J is TRBJ2-1; possible D gene TRBD2, 5 bases. From germline, CDR1 is DFQATT and CDR2 SNEGSKA (reference sequence). The CDR3 loop spans 15 amino acids. The V gene lost 2 bases and the J gene lost 10 bases, with 21 bases spanning the gap. The CDR3 loop is CSARLRDTQAMEQFF. CDR3 DNA sequence: TGCAGTGCTAGATTGAGGGATACGCAGGCGATGGAGCAGTTCTTC.

This clonotype came up many times. The chain links TRBV7-2 to TRBJ1-1; a possible D gene is TRBD1 (6 bases). The CDR3 sequence is 14 residues long. Germline-derived CDR1 and CDR2 are SGHTA and FQGNSA. Trimming took off 2 bases at V and 4 bases at J, with 11 bases between the two ends. The CDR3 DNA follows: TGTGCCAGCAGCTTAAAGACAGGATCCACTGAAGCTTTCTTT. It encodes CASSLKTGSTEAFF. Using reference TRBV7-2 and TRBJ1-1 for the parts outside the CDR3, the full variable domain is GAGVSQSPSNKVTEKGKDVELRCDPISGHTALYWYRQSLGQGLEFLIYFQGNSAPDKSGLPSDRFSAERTGGSVSTLTIQRTQQEDSAVYLCASSLKTGSTEAFFGQGTRLTVV.

The table lists this clonotype with many counts. The rearrangement uses TRBV29-1 and TRBJ1-2; 7 bases line up with TRBD1. The CDR3 is 13 amino acids. Per the germline V gene, CDR1 is SQVTM and CDR2 is ANQGSEA. V was clipped by 3 bases and J by 4 bases; unmatched bases: 5. In DNA, the CDR3 is TGCAGCGTTGAGAAGGACAGGCTCTATGGCTACACCTTC. Its translation is CSVEKDRLYGYTF. The full variable domain, with the rest looked up from reference TRBV29-1 and TRBJ1-2, is SAVISQKPSRDICQRGTSLTIQCQVDSQVTMMFWYRQQPGQSLTLIATANQGSEATYESGFVIDKFPISRPNLTFSTLTVSNMSPEDSSIYLCSVEKDRLYGYTFGSGTRLTVV.